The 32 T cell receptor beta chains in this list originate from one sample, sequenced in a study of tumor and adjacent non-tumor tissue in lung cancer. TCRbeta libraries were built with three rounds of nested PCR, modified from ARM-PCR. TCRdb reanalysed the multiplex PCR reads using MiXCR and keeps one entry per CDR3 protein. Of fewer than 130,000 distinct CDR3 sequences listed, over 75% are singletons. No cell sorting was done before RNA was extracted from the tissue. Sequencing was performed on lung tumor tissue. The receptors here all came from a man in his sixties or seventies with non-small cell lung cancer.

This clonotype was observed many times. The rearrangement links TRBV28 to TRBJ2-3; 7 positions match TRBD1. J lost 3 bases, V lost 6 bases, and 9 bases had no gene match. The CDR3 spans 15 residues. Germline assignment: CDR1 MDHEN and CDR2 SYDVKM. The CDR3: CASRFTGVRTDTQYF. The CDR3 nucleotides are TGTGCCAGCAGATTTACAGGGGTTAGGACAGATACGCAGTATTTT.

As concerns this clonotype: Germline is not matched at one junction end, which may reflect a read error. CDR3 amino acids: CASSGGESSYNDQFF. The CDR3, as DNA: TGCGCTAGCAGTGGAGGCGAATCCTCCTACAATGATCAGTTCTTC. The chain combines TRBV10-1 with TRBJ2-1; D might be TRBD2 (5 bases). From germline, CDR1 is WNHNN and CDR2 SYGVQD (reference sequence). This CDR3 has 15 amino acids.

DNA for the CDR3: TGTGCCAGCAGTTGCGTCAGGGGAGGCGAGCAGTACGTC. It is translated as CASSCVRGGEQYV. The chain is built from TRBV6-6 and TRBJ2-7; D could derive from TRBD1 or TRBD2 (6 bases each). The V end lost 4 bases, the J end lost 6 bases, and 13 bases lay between the germline ends. The CDR3 extends over 13 amino acids. Germline assignment: CDR1 MNHNY and CDR2 SVGAGI (reference sequence).

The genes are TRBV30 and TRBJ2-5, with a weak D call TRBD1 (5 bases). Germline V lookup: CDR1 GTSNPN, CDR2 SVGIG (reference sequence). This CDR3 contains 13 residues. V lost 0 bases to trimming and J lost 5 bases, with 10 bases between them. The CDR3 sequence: CAWSVCRAETQYF. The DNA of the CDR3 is TGTGCCTGGAGTGTATGCAGGGCTGAGACCCAGTACTTC.

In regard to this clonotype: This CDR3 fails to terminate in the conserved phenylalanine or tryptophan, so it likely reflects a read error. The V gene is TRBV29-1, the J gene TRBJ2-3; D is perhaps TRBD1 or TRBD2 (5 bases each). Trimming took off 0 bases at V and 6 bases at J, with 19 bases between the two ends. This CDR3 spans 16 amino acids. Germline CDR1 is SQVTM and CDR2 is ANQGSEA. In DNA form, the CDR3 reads TGCAGCGTTGAAGATGGAGTTAAGAGGGGTCACGATACGCAGTATTTA. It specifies CSVEDGVKRGHDTQYL.

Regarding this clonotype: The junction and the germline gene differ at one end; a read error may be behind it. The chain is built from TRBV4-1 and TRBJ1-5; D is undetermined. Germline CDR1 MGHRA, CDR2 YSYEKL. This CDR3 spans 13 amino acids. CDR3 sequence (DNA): TGTGCCAGCAGCCAAGCGATCAATCAGCCCCCGTATTTT. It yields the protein CASSQAINQPPYF.

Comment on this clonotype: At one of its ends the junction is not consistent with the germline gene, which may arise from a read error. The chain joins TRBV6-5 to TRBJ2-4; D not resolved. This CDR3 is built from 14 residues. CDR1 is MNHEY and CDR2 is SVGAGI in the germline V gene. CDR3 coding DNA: TGTGGGAGCAGTTACGGAGCAGGCAAAAACATTCAGCACTTC. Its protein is CGSSYGAGKNIQHF.

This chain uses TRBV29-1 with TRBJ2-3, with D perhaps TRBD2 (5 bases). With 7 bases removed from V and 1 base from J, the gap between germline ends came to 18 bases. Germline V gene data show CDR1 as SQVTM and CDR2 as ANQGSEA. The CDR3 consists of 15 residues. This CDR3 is CSANLTIGGTDTQYF. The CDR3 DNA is TGCAGCGCAAACCTGACTATCGGGGGCACAGATACGCAGTATTTT.

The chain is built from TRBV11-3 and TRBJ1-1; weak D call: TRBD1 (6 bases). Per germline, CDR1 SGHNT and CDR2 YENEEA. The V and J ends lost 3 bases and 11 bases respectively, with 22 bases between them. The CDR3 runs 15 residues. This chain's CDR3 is CASSFEGQKNNEAFF. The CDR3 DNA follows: TGTGCCAGCAGCTTTGAAGGACAGAAGAACAATGAGGCTTTCTTT.

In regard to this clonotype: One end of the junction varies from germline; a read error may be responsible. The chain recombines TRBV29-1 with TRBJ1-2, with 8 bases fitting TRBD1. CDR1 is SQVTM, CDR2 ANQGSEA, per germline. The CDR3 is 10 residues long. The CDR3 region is CSVDRGGYTF. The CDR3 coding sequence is TGTAGCGTAGACAGGGGTGGCTACACCTTC.

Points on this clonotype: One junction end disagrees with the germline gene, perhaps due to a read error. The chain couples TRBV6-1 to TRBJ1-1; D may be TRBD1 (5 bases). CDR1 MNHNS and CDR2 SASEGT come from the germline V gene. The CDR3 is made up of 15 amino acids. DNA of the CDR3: TGTGCCAGCAGTGCGAGGAGCAGGGTTAACAGTGAAGCTTTCTTT. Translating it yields CASSARSRVNSEAFF.

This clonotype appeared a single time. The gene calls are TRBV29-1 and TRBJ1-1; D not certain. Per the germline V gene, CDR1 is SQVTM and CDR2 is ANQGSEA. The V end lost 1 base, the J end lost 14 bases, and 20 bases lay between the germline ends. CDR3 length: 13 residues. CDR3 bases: TGCAGCGTTGAAGGTGGGGTAACCTTTGTCGCCTTCTTT. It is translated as CSVEGGVTFVAFF.

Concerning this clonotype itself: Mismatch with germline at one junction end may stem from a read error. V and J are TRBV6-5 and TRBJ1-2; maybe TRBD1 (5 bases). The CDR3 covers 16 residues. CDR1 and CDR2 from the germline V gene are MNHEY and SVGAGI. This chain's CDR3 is CTSSFGGPQGFYGYTF. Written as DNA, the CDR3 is TGTACCAGCAGTTTTGGAGGCCCTCAGGGCTTCTATGGCTACACCTTC.

In DNA, the CDR3 is TGTGCCAGCAGTTCTCAGGCCGGGAGAGGGCTCGAACAGACCCAGTACTTC. Residues: CASSSQAGRGLEQTQYF. The rearrangement links TRBV6-6 to TRBJ2-5, with D possibly TRBD2 on 6 matching bases. Germline V gene sequence: CDR1 MNHNY, CDR2 SVGAGI (reference sequence). The CDR3 is made up of 17 amino acids. The V end was cut by 4 bases, the J end by 6 bases, with 24 bases between.

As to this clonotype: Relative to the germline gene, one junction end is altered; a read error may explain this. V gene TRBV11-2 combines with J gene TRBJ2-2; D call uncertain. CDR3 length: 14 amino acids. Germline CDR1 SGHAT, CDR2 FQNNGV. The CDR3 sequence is CTSSLVSQSGELFF. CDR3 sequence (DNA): TGTACCAGCAGCCTGGTCAGTCAATCCGGGGAGCTGTTTTTT.

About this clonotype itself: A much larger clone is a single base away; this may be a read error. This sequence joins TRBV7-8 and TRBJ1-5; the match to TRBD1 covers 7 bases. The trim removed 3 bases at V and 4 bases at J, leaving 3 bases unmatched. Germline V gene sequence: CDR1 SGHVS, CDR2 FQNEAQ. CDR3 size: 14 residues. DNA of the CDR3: TGTGCCAGCAGCTTCGGGACAGTTAATCAGCCCCAGCATTTT. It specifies CASSFGTVNQPQHF.

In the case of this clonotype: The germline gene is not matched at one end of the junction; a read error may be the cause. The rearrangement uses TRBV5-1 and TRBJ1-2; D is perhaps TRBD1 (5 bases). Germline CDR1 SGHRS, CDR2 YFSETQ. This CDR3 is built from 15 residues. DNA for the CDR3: TGCGCCAGCAGCATCTTAGGGGTTTGCTACTATGACTACACCTTC. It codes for CASSILGVCYYDYTF.

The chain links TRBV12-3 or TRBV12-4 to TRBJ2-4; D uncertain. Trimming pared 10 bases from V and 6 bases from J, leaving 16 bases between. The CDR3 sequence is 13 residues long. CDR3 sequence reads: CANSLTASNIQYF. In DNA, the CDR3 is TGTGCCAATAGTTTAACGGCTTCAAACATTCAGTACTTC.

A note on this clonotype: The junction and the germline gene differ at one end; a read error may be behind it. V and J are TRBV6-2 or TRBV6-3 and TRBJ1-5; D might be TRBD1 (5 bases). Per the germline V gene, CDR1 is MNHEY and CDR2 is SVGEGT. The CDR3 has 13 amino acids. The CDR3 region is CASISQGNQPRHF. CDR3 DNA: TGTGCTAGCATTTCTCAGGGCAATCAGCCCCGGCATTTT.

CDR3 nucleotide sequence: TGCAGCGTTGAGGGTTCGTCCTGGGGGAATACGCAGTATTTT. It codes for CSVEGSSWGNTQYF. The chain combines TRBV29-1 with TRBJ2-3, with D perhaps given as TRBD1 or TRBD2 (5 bases each). From germline, CDR1 is SQVTM and CDR2 ANQGSEA. With 3 bases removed from V and 7 bases from J, the gap between germline ends came to 17 bases. The CDR3 is made up of 14 amino acids.

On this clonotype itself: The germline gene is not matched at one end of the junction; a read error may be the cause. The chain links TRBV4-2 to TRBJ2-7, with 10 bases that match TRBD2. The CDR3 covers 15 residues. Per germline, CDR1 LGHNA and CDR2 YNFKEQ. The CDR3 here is CASNQVALAGDEQYF. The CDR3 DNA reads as TGTGCCAGTAACCAAGTTGCCCTAGCGGGGGACGAGCAATACTTC.

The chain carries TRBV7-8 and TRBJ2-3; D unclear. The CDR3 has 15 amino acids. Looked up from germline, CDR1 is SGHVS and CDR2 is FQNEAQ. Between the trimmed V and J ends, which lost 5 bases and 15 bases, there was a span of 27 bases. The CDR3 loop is CASSIGIGYTDRQYF. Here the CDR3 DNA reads TGTGCCAGCAGCATAGGGATCGGTTACACAGATAGGCAATATTTT.

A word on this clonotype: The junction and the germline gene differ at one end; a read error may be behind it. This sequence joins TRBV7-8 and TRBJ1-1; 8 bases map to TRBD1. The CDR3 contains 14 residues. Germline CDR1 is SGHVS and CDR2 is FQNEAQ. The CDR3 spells CASTQGARNTGAFF. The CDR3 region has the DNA TGTGCGAGCACCCAGGGGGCTCGTAACACTGGAGCTTTCTTT.

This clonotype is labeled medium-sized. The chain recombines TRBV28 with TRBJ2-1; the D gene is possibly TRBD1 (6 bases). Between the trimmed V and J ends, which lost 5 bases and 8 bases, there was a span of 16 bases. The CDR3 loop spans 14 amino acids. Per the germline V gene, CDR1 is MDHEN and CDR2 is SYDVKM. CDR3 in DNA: TGTGCCAGCAGTAACCCAGGGGCGAGGGATGAGCAGTTCTTC. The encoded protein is CASSNPGARDEQFF.

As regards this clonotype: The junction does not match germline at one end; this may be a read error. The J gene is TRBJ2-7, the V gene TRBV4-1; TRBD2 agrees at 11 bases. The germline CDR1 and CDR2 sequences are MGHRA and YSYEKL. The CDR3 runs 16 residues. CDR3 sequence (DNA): TGCGTCAGCAGCCTTACACTAGCGGGAGAGGGGGACGAGCAGTACTTC. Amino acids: CVSSLTLAGEGDEQYF.

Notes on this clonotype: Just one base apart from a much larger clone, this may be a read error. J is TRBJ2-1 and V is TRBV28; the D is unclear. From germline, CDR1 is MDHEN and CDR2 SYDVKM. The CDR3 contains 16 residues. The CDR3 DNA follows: TGTGCCAGCAGTTTATTTGGACGGTTCTCCTACAATAAGCAGTTCTTC. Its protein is CASSLFGRFSYNKQFF.

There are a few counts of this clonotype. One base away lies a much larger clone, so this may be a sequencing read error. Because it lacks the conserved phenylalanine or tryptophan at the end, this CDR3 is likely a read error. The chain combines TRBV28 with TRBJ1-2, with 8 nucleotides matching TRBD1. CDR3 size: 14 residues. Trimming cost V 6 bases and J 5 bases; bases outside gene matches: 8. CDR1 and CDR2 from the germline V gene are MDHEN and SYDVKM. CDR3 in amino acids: CASRGQGKGYGYTL. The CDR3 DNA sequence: TGTGCCAGCAGAGGACAGGGCAAGGGGTATGGCTACACCCTC.

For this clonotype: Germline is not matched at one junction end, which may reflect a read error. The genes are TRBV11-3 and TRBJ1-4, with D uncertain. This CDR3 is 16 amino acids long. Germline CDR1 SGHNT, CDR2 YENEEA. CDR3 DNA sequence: TGTGCCAGCAGCTTAGTAGGCGGAATGTCTAATGAAAAACTGTATTTT. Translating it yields CASSLVGGMSNEKLYF.

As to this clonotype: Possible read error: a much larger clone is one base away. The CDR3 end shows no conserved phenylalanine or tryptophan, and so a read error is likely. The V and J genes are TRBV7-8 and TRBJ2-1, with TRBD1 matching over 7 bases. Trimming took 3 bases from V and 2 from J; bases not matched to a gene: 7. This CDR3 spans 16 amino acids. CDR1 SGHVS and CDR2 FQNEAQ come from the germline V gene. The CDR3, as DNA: TGTGCCAGCAGCTTCCCCGACAGGGTCACCTACAATGAGCAGTTCATC. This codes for CASSFPDRVTYNEQFI.

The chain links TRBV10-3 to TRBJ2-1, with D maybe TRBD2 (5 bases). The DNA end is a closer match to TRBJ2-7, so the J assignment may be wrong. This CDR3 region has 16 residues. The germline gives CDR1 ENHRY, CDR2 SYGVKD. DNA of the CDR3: TGTGCCATCTATGAAGGTAGGGCGGGCCCCCTCAAAGAGCAGTACTTC. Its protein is CAIYEGRAGPLKEQYF.

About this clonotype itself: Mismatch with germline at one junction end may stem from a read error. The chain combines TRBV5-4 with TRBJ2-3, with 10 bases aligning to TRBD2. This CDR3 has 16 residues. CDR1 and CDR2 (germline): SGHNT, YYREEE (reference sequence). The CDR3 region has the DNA TGTGCCAGCAGCTTGGGTCTAGCGGGAGTTACAGATAAGCAGTATTTC. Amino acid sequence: CASSLGLAGVTDKQYF.

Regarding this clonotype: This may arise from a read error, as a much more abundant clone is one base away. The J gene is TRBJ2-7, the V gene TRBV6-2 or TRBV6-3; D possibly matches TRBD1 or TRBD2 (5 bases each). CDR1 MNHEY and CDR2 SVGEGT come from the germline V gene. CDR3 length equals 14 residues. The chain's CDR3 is CASRLEGPTYGQYF. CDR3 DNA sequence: TGTGCCAGCAGACTAGAGGGACCGACCTACGGGCAGTACTTC.